Listed below are T cell receptor beta chains from one sample, sequenced in a study of blood T cell repertoires in COVID-19. TCRdb's table, derived via immunoSEQ multiplex PCR, lists solely in-frame clones and lacks some. The sample contains 120,000 or so clones, about 89% of which appear only once. Material: peripheral blood. The receptor source for this set is a woman aged 60-75 years with acute or convalescent COVID-19. Both conserved end residues are part of each CDR3. A D gene is named only where the DNA matches it firmly. Clone size, where shown, is once, few, many, or a class for clones that have expanded.

TRBJ1-6 | TRBD1 | . | TRBV6-4 | CASSVEGRGRSPLHF | TGTGCCAGCAGTGTGGAGGGCAGGGGGAGATCACCCCTCCACTTT
TRBJ1-3 | . | once | TRBV9 | CASSVATGFSGNTIYF | TGTGCCAGCAGCGTAGCTACGGGGTTCTCTGGAAACACCATATATTTT
TRBJ2-5 | . | . | TRBV7-9 | CASSLNSETQYF | TGTGCCAGCAGCTTAAATAGCGAGACCCAGTACTTC
TRBJ1-1 | . | . | TRBV5-1 | CASSLSAVNTEAFF | TGCGCCAGCAGCTTGAGTGCGGTGAACACTGAAGCTTTCTTT
TRBJ2-1 | . | . | TRBV28 | CASSLLTYNEQFF | TGTGCCAGCAGTTTGCTGACTTACAATGAGCAGTTCTTC
TRBJ2-3 | . | . | TRBV5-5 | CASSLLGTDTQYF | TGTGCCAGCAGCTTGCTAGGCACAGATACGCAGTATTTT
TRBJ2-1 | TRBD2 | . | TRBV5-4 | CASSLEAGGPNEQFF | TGTGCCAGCAGCTTGGAGGCGGGAGGGCCCAATGAGCAGTTCTTC
TRBJ2-3 | . | . | TRBV20-1 | CSASPSSEDTQYF | TGCAGTGCTAGTCCCTCTAGTGAGGATACGCAGTATTTT
TRBJ2-1 | . | . | TRBV9 | CASSGGGGFYEQFF | TGTGCCAGCAGCGGGGGAGGCGGGTTCTATGAGCAGTTCTTC
TRBJ1-2 | . | . | TRBV19 | CASSSLREGGGLGYTF | TGTGCCAGTAGTTCTCTTAGGGAAGGCGGAGGTCTTGGCTACACCTTC
TRBJ2-4 | TRBD2 | . | TRBV15 | CATSGRGVAKNIQYF | TGTGCCACCAGCGGCCGGGGGGTAGCCAAAAACATTCAGTACTTC
TRBJ2-1 | TRBD2 | . | TRBV5-1 | CASSLDGLAGNNEQFF | TGCGCCAGCAGCTTGGACGGACTAGCGGGGAACAATGAGCAGTTCTTC
TRBJ1-3 | TRBD1 | . | TRBV6-5 | CASRATGFSGNTIYF | TGTGCCAGCAGAGCGACAGGGTTCTCTGGAAACACCATATATTTT
TRBJ1-6 | TRBD1 | . | TRBV3-1/TRBV3-2 | CASSLGQGSSPLHF | TGTGCCAGCAGCCTAGGACAGGGGAGTTCACCCCTCCACTTT
TRBJ2-5 | TRBD2 | many | TRBV3-1/TRBV3-2 | CASLLAGGETQYF | TGTGCCAGCCTACTAGCGGGGGGTGAGACCCAGTACTTC
TRBJ1-5 | . | . | TRBV19 | CASSSDWSNQPQHF | TGTGCCAGTAGTAGCGATTGGAGCAATCAGCCCCAGCATTTT
TRBJ1-3 | TRBD1 | . | TRBV7-2 | CASSLWDSGNTIYF | TGTGCCAGCAGCTTATGGGACAGCGGAAACACCATATATTTT
TRBJ1-2 | . | . | TRBV27 | CASSLDSSANYGYTF | TGTGCCAGCAGTCTTGACAGTTCTGCCAACTATGGCTACACCTTC
TRBJ1-5 | . | . | TRBV28 | CASSLYLLGVNQPQHF | TGTGCCAGCAGTTTATATCTGCTCGGGGTAAATCAGCCCCAGCATTTT
TRBJ1-2 | TRBD1 | . | TRBV6-1 | CASSEEDRGLYGYTF | TGTGCCAGCAGTGAAGAGGACAGGGGGCTTTATGGCTACACCTTC
TRBJ1-1 | . | . | TRBV5-1 | CASSLPDSLEAFF | TGCGCCAGCAGCCTCCCAGACAGCCTAGAAGCTTTCTTT
TRBJ1-6 | . | . | TRBV24-1 | CATGGRESARNSPLHF | TGTGCCACCGGGGGGAGGGAGTCGGCCAGAAATTCACCCCTCCACTTT
TRBJ2-3 | TRBD2 | . | TRBV11-2 | CASSSLAGGADTQYF | TGTGCCAGCAGCTCCCTAGCGGGAGGCGCGGATACGCAGTATTTT
TRBJ1-5 | . | . | TRBV4-1 | CASSQDRGNQPQHF | TGCGCCAGCAGCCAAGATCGGGGCAATCAGCCCCAGCATTTT
TRBJ1-1 | TRBD1 | . | TRBV2 | CASSSQGGNTEAFF | TGTGCCAGCAGTTCACAGGGGGGGAACACTGAAGCTTTCTTT
TRBJ2-2 | . | . | TRBV11-2 | CASSPQLSGELFF | TGTGCCAGCAGCCCCCAGTTATCCGGGGAGCTGTTTTTT
TRBJ2-2 | TRBD2 | . | TRBV5-1 | CASGTQAGGNTGELFF | TGCGCCAGCGGGACTCAAGCGGGAGGGAACACCGGGGAGCTGTTTTTT
TRBJ1-3 | . | . | TRBV19 | CASSEGATGNTIYF | TGTGCCAGTAGTGAGGGAGCTACTGGAAACACCATATATTTT
TRBJ1-5 | . | . | TRBV6-5 | CASKTANQPQHF | TGTGCCAGTAAGACAGCAAATCAGCCCCAGCATTTT
TRBJ2-1 | TRBD2 | . | TRBV7-2 | CASSLGLAYEQFF | TGTGCCAGCAGCTTGGGACTAGCATATGAGCAGTTCTTC
TRBJ1-1 | TRBD1 | . | TRBV7-6 | CASSFGTGGTEAFF | TGTGCCAGCAGCTTCGGGACAGGTGGCACTGAAGCTTTCTTT
TRBJ1-5 | TRBD1 | . | TRBV10-3 | CATGTGEGQPQHF | TGTGCCACCGGGACAGGGGAAGGTCAGCCCCAGCATTTT
TRBJ1-3 | . | . | TRBV21-1 | CASSIVRGGNTIYF | TGTGCCAGCAGCATAGTAAGGGGAGGAAACACCATATATTTT
TRBJ2-7 | TRBD2 | . | TRBV28 | CASSYSGSQYEQYF | TGTGCCAGCAGCTATAGCGGGAGTCAGTACGAGCAGTACTTC
TRBJ1-5 | TRBD1 | once | TRBV5-1 | CASSEGTGVVQPQHF | TGCGCCAGCAGCGAGGGGACAGGGGTCGTTCAGCCCCAGCATTTT
TRBJ1-1 | . | . | TRBV29-1 | CSATREGTEAFF | TGCAGCGCAACCAGGGAAGGCACTGAAGCTTTCTTT
TRBJ1-6 | TRBD1 | . | TRBV5-1 | CASSLTGDRSPLHF | TGCGCCAGCAGCTTGACAGGGGACCGTTCACCCCTCCACTTT
TRBJ2-7 | TRBD2 | . | TRBV18 | CASSPFTSGSIDEQYF | TGTGCCAGCTCACCCTTTACTAGCGGGAGTATTGACGAGCAGTACTTC
TRBJ1-1 | . | . | TRBV27 | CASSYGTTGGEAFF | TGTGCCAGCAGTTATGGAACGACAGGTGGGGAAGCTTTCTTT
TRBJ1-1 | TRBD1 | . | TRBV11-3 | CASSSTRDRAAEAFF | TGTGCCAGCAGCTCCACCCGGGACAGGGCCGCTGAAGCTTTCTTT
TRBJ2-7 | . | . | TRBV11-1 | CASSLQAGRGGYEQYF | TGTGCCAGCAGCTTACAAGCGGGGAGAGGGGGCTACGAGCAGTACTTC
TRBJ2-1 | TRBD2 | . | TRBV24-1 | CATSDIGTSGRDNEQFF | TGTGCCACCAGTGATATCGGGACTAGCGGGAGGGACAATGAGCAGTTCTTC
TRBJ2-1 | TRBD2 | . | TRBV12-3/TRBV12-4 | CASSPTSGRVQFF | TGTGCCAGCAGCCCGACTAGCGGGAGAGTGCAGTTCTTC
TRBJ1-1 | . | once | TRBV19 | CASSERENTEAFF | TGTGCCAGTAGTGAACGGGAGAACACTGAAGCTTTCTTT
TRBJ2-1 | . | . | TRBV27 | CASSLVRRAGNEQFF | TGTGCCAGCAGTTTGGTGCGGAGGGCCGGTAATGAGCAGTTCTTC
TRBJ1-1 | TRBD1 | . | TRBV29-1 | CSVSGQGRSEAFF | TGCAGCGTTTCGGGACAGGGGAGGTCTGAAGCTTTCTTT
TRBJ2-1 | TRBD1 | once | TRBV29-1 | CSVGSGQGFIGEQFF | TGCAGCGTGGGATCGGGACAGGGGTTTATAGGTGAGCAGTTCTTC
TRBJ1-2 | TRBD1 | . | TRBV3-1/TRBV3-2 | CASSLSTGLGYTF | TGTGCCAGCAGCCTCTCGACAGGGCTCGGCTACACCTTC
TRBJ2-1 | TRBD2 | . | TRBV5-1 | CASSWGLAGVDEQFF | TGCGCCAGCAGCTGGGGACTAGCGGGAGTCGATGAGCAGTTCTTC
TRBJ2-1 | . | . | TRBV7-9 | CASSQQGYEQFF | TGTGCCAGCAGCCAGCAGGGCTATGAGCAGTTCTTC
TRBJ2-7 | . | . | TRBV19 | CASSIADSSYEQYF | TGTGCCAGTAGTATAGCGGACAGCTCCTACGAGCAGTACTTC
TRBJ2-7 | TRBD1 | . | TRBV28 | CATQGAHYEQYF | TGTGCCACCCAGGGGGCCCACTACGAGCAGTACTTC
TRBJ1-6 | TRBD1 | . | TRBV19 | CASGGTGTGGSPLHF | TGTGCCAGTGGAGGTACCGGGACAGGGGGTTCACCCCTCCACTTT
TRBJ1-2 | TRBD1 | . | TRBV28 | CASSLTGGTGYTF | TGTGCCAGCAGTTTAACAGGGGGAACTGGCTACACCTTC
TRBJ2-7 | TRBD2 | . | TRBV27 | CASSPSGIPYEQYF | TGTGCCAGCAGCCCGAGCGGGATTCCCTACGAGCAGTACTTC
TRBJ1-4 | TRBD1 | . | TRBV2 | CASSRQGAGEKLFF | TGTGCCAGCAGTCGACAGGGGGCGGGTGAAAAACTGTTTTTT
TRBJ1-3 | TRBD1 | . | TRBV19 | CASSVDRGGNTIYF | TGTGCCAGTAGTGTGGACAGGGGAGGAAACACCATATATTTT
TRBJ2-1 | . | . | TRBV5-1 | CASSLVQGKRVYSYNEQFF | TGCGCCAGCAGCTTGGTGCAGGGGAAACGCGTATACTCCTACAATGAGCAGTTCTTC
TRBJ2-5 | . | . | TRBV7-8 | CASSLEREETQYF | TGTGCCAGCAGCTTAGAAAGAGAAGAGACCCAGTACTTC